A few counts support the clone carrying this TCR beta chain. The antigen is undetermined. The data originate from a study of T cells in Graves' hyperthyroidism and ophthalmopathy. Overall study findings and caveats: Among thyroid clonotypes expanded above 0.001, most also appeared in blood.

PBMCs stemmed from 10 ml fresh peripheral blood. V was clipped by 6 bases and J by 0 bases, with 8 bases between them. This CDR3 region has 13 residues. Germline V gene sequence: CDR1 MNHEY, CDR2 SMNVEV (reference sequence). RNA transcripts served as the template for amplifying TCR beta CDR3 regions. In the first-round RT-PCR of the TCR CDR3, the HTBI primer set was used. TCRdb redid the calling of the multiplex PCR reads with MiXCR, one entry per CDR3 protein. Among roughly 750,000 distinct CDR3 sequences listed, around 17% were seen once. This TCR came from a young man with Graves' hyperthyroidism. V is TRBV27 and J is TRBJ1-2; D may be TRBD1 (5 bases). Specimen: blood. CDR3 loop: CASRGPPNYGYTF. CDR3 coding DNA: TGTGCCAGCAGGGGGCCACCTAACTATGGCTACACCTTC.